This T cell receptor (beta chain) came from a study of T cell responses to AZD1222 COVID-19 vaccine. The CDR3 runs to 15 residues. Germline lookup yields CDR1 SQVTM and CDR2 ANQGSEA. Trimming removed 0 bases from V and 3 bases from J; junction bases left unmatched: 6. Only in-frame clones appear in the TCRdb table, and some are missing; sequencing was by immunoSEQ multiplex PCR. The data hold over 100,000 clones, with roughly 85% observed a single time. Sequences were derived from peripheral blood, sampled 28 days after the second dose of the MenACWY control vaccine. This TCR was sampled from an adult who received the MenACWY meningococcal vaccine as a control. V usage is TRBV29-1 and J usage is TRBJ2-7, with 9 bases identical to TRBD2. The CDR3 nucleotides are TGCAGCGTTGAAGAGGTTAGCGGGAGACTCTACGAGCAGTACTTC. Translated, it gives CSVEEVSGRLYEQYF.